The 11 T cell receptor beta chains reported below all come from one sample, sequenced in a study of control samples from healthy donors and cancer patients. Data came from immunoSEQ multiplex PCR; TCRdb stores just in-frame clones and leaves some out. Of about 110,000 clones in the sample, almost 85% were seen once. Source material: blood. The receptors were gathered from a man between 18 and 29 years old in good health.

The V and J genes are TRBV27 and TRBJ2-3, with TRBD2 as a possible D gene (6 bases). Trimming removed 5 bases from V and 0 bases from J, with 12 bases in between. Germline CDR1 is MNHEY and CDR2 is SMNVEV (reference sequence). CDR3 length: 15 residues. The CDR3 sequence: CASSRRGGSTDTQYF. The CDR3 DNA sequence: TGTGCCAGCAGTCGCCGTGGGGGGAGCACAGATACGCAGTATTTT.

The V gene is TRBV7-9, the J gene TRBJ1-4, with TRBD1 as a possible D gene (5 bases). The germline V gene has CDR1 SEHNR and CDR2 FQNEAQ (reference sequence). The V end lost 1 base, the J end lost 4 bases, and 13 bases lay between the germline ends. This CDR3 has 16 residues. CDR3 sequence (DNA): TGTGCCAGCAGCTTAGACCCCGGGACGGGTAATGAAAAACTGTTTTTT. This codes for CASSLDPGTGNEKLFF.

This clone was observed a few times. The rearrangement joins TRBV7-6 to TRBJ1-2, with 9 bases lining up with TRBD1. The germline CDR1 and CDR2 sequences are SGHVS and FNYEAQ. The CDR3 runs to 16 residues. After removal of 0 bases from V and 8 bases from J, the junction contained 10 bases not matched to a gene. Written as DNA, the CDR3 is TGTGCCAGCAGCTTAGCCGTAACAGGGGGCAGCGGCGGCTACACCTTC. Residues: CASSLAVTGGSGGYTF.

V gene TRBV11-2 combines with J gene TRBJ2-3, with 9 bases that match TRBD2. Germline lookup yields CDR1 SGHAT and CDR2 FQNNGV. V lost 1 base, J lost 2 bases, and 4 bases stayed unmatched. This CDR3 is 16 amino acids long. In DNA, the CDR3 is TGTGCCAGCAGCTTAGCAGGCGGGGGGGCCACAGATACGCAGTATTTT. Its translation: CASSLAGGGATDTQYF.

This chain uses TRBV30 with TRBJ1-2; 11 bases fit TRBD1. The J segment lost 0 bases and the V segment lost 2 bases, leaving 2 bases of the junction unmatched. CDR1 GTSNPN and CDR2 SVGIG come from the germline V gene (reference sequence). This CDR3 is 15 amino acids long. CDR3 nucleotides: TGTGCCTGGAGTCCGGACAGGGGGCCTAACTATGGCTACACCTTC. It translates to CAWSPDRGPNYGYTF.

CDR3 coding DNA: TGCGCCAGCAGTCCTGGGACAGGGGGTGGGCCCCAGCATTTT. This codes for CASSPGTGGGPQHF. The chain has TRBV23-1 and TRBJ1-5; 11 bases fit TRBD1. TRBV23-1 is placed among ORFs of uncertain function. This CDR3 has 14 amino acids. V was pared by 4 bases and J by 9 bases, with 5 bases of the junction left unmatched.

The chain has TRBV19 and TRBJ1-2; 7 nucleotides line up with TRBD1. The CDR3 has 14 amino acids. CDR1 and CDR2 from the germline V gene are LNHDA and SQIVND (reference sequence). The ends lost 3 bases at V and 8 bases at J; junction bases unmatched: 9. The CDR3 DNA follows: TGTGCCAGTAGTATGGGTTACAGGGGACGCGGCTACACCTTC. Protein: CASSMGYRGRGYTF. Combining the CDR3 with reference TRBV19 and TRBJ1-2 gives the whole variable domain DGGITQSPKYLFRKEGQNVTLSCEQNLNHDAMYWYRQDPGQGLRLIYYSQIVNDFQKGDIAEGYSVSREKKESFPLTVTSAQKNPTAFYLCASSMGYRGRGYTFGSGTRLTVV.

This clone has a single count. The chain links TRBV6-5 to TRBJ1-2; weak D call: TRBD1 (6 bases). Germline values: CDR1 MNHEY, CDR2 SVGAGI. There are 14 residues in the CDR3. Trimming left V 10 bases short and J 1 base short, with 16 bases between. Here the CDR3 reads CATVGGLYNYGYTF. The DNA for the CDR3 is TGTGCCACCGTCGGGGGGCTGTATAACTATGGCTACACCTTC.

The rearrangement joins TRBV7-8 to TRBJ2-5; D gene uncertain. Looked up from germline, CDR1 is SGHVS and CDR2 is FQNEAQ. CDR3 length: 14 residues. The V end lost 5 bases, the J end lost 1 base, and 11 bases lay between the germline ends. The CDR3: CASSLLTLQETQYF. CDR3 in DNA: TGTGCCAGCAGCCTTTTGACCCTCCAAGAGACCCAGTACTTC.

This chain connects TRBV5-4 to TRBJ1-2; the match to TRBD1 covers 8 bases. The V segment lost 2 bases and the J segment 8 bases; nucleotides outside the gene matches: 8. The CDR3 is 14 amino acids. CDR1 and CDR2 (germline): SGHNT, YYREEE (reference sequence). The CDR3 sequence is CASSFDRGEAGYTF. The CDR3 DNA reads TGTGCCAGCAGCTTTGACAGGGGAGAAGCGGGCTACACCTTC.

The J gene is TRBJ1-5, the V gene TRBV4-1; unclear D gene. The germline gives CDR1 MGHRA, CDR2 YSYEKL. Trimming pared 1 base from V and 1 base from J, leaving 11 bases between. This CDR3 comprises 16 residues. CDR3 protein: CASSQGPEASNQPQHF. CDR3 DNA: TGCGCCAGCAGCCAAGGGCCGGAGGCAAGCAATCAGCCCCAGCATTTT.